The 3 T cell receptor beta chains reported below all come from one sample, sequenced in a study of T-cell reconstitution after alpha-beta-depleted transplantation in children. This sample's TCRbeta library carried unique molecular identifier barcodes. TCRdb re-analysed the PCR reads in MiXCR, keeping a single row per CDR3 protein. The sample yields fewer than 90,000 distinct CDR3 sequences, about 7% seen once. The input for sequencing was PBMCs from the stem cell graft donor, taken from the stem cell graft. These receptors were taken from a human donor who donated a stem cell graft to a child with acute lymphoblastic leukemia.

The CDR3 DNA reads TGTGCCAGCAGTACAGCCGGCTCCTCTGGGGCCAACGTCCTGACTTTC. Protein: CASSTAGSSGANVLTF. This sequence joins TRBV27 and TRBJ2-6; unclear D gene. The CDR3 contains 16 residues. Trimming left V 5 bases short and J 0 bases short, with 11 bases between. CDR1 MNHEY and CDR2 SMNVEV come from the germline V gene (reference sequence).

This clonotype was counted only a few times. The chain uses TRBV6-2 or TRBV6-3 and TRBJ2-1; 11 bases are a match to TRBD2. This CDR3 has 16 residues. The germline gives CDR1 MNHEY, CDR2 SVGEGT. The V segment lost 4 bases and the J segment 6 bases; nucleotides outside the gene matches: 8. CDR3 protein: CASSSLSGGARNEQFF. DNA for the CDR3: TGTGCCAGCAGTTCCCTTAGCGGGGGGGCCCGCAATGAGCAGTTCTTC.

The sample holds many counts of this clonotype. In DNA form, the CDR3 reads TGCAGCGTGGCCTTGGGGGGGGCAAATGAGCAGTTCTTC. It specifies CSVALGGANEQFF. This chain uses TRBV29-1 with TRBJ2-1; a possible D gene is TRBD2 (7 bases). The germline V gene encodes CDR1 SQVTM and CDR2 ANQGSEA. The V and J ends lost 6 bases and 7 bases respectively, with 16 bases between them. The CDR3 length is 13 residues.